This is a list of T cell receptor beta chains from one sample in a study of T-cell memory formation after mild COVID-19. Each CDR3 protein is one row after TCRdb ran MiXCR on the 5' RACE reads. This repertoire shows some 410,000 distinct CDR3 sequences, 20% to 30% found once; its top ten account for around 13%. Sequences were obtained from PBMCs or a T cell subset sorted from them (not recorded which). These receptors came from an adult woman who had mild COVID-19 (a few samples of this study predate the infection). Cell type and time point are not known. Both conserved end residues are part of each CDR3. Only some rows state a clone size, as once, few, many or a class for expanded clones.

NA | TRBV12-3/TRBV12-4 | CASTLLTGGTDTQYF
NA | TRBV7-8 | CASSRRGPGANVLTF
many | TRBV12-3/TRBV12-4 | CASSQGLEQYF
NA | TRBV15 | CATSRRVTGSEQYF
NA | TRBV6-6 | CASSYSASGSYEQYF
NA | TRBV5-1 | CASTSNTGTSAFF
NA | TRBV20-1 | CSAKYHRGPNYGYTF
few | TRBV3-1 | CASSQTGEFTEAFF
NA | TRBV9 | CASSVRGTSGANVLTF
many | TRBV15 | CATSSRSSSYNEQFF
once | TRBV3-1 | CASSQALILVGNNEQFF
few | TRBV20-1 | CSAKFLAGGWTQYF
NA | TRBV24-1 | CATSDFRDRETDTQYF
NA | TRBV6-5 | CASSRDRGTNTGELFF
NA | TRBV6-2/TRBV6-3 | CASGLGLGFTGELFF
few | TRBV27 | CASSSRGTSPNEQFF
NA | TRBV7-8 | CASSLVQERTEAFF
NA | TRBV7-8 | CASSWQIYGTGSLAKNIQYF
NA | TRBV7-9 | CASSSGGRPIEKQFF
NA | TRBV6-5 | CASRPGQGVTGELFF
NA | TRBV5-5 | CASSLWQRQGTDTQYF
NA | TRBV12-3/TRBV12-4 | CASSLAPGYYGYTF
NA | TRBV7-9 | CASSLAWTGWTGELFF
NA | TRBV7-3 | CASSLPAGTSSYEQYF
few | TRBV7-3 | CASSPSGVGSTEAFF
few | TRBV6-2/TRBV6-3 | CASSYAGLLQETQYF
few | TRBV28 | CASSLNYGAWESDTQYF
NA | TRBV28 | CASSLLQVENYGYTF
NA | TRBV25-1 | CASSKDTSWGEQYF
many | TRBV12-3/TRBV12-4 | CASCRTNEKLFF
NA | TRBV12-3/TRBV12-4 | CASRPASDEQFF
few | TRBV11-1 | CASSSGGVDNEQFF
few | TRBV3-1 | CASSQPDRDTEAFF
NA | TRBV12-3/TRBV12-4 | CARSFSPGSGGARETQYF
few | TRBV24-1 | CATSERLAGKETQYF
few | TRBV19 | CASSDVGGGTEAFF
few | TRBV18 | CASSQDSGSYEQYF
NA | TRBV30 | CAWSGVASPQHF
NA | TRBV5-5 | CASSLVISYEQYF
NA | TRBV5-1 | CASSPNGPLPYGYTF
NA | TRBV20-1 | CSTRRFTGGSYEQYF
few | TRBV3-1 | CASSHQNGQYF
NA | TRBV29-1 | CSVRDSSYEQYF